A selection of T cell receptor gamma chains follows, all from one sample in a study of Vδ1+ human thymocytes. TCRdb reprocessed the multiplex PCR reads through CATT. The sample has some 22,000 gamma-chain clones; approximately 13% are singletons. The material sequenced was Vdelta1+ gamma-delta thymocytes from the thymus. The receptors here all came from a child less than two years old who had congenital heart surgery. Each CDR3 is given with its conserved first and last residue. Clone size, where shown, is once, few, many, or a class for clones that have expanded.

V: TRGV3; J: TRGJ1/TRGJ2; size: NA; CDR3: CATWDTHPKKLF
V: TRGV9; J: TRGJ1/TRGJ2; size: few; CDR3: CALWEPKLENYYKKLF
V: TRGV4; J: TRGJ1/TRGJ2; size: NA; CDR3: CATWDGPMNYYKKLF
V: TRGV3; J: TRGJ1/TRGJ2; size: few; CDR3: CATWDRPYYYKKLF
V: TRGV8; J: TRGJ1/TRGJ2; size: NA; CDR3: CATWDRGLPANKKLF
V: TRGV9; J: TRGJP; size: few; CDR3: CALWEPQELGKKIKVF
V: TRGV9; J: TRGJ1/TRGJ2; size: medium-sized; CDR3: CALWEINKKLF
V: TRGV8; J: TRGJ1/TRGJ2; size: few; CDR3: CATWGPHGNYYKKLF
V: TRGV3; J: TRGJ1/TRGJ2; size: NA; CDR3: CATWDRQGYKKLF
V: TRGV4; J: TRGJ1/TRGJ2; size: NA; CDR3: CATWNAGYYKKLF
V: TRGV9; J: TRGJ1/TRGJ2; size: NA; CDR3: CALWEVGSLF
V: TRGV4; J: TRGJ1/TRGJ2; size: medium-sized; CDR3: CATWDGGYKKLF
V: TRGV8; J: TRGJ1/TRGJ2; size: NA; CDR3: CATWDSSSRYYKKLF
V: TRGV3; J: TRGJ1/TRGJ2; size: few; CDR3: CATWDRQLF
V: TRGV3; J: TRGJ1/TRGJ2; size: NA; CDR3: CATWDRPDKKLF